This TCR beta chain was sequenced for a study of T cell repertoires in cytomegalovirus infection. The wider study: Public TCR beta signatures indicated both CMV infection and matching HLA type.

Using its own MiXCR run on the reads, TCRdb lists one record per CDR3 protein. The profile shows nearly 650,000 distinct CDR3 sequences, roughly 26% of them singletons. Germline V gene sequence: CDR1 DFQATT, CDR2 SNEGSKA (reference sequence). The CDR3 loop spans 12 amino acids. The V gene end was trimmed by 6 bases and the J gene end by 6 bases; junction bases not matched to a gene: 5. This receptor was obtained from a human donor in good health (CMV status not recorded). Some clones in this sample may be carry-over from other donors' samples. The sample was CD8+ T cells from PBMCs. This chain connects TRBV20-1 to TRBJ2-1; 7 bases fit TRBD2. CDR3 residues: CSAELASNEQFF. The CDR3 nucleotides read TGCAGTGCCGAACTAGCGTCCAATGAGCAGTTCTTC.